Below are 8 T cell receptor beta chains sequenced from a single sample in a study of PD-1 blockade in classical Hodgkin lymphoma. TCRdb keeps only in-frame clones here, not all; method: immunoSEQ multiplex PCR. The table has about 27,000 clones, more than 70% seen once. Documented time point: cycle 4 day 1 (C4D1), after 6 weeks of nivolumab. Brentuximab vedotin exposure varied, and every patient relapsed after autologous stem cell transplantation. Magnetic negative selection purified CD4+ T cells from thawed PBMCs. The material was CD4+ T cells from blood, obtained before the fourth cycle of nivolumab. These receptors were collected from a human donor with classical Hodgkin lymphoma.

This sequence joins TRBV18 and TRBJ1-1; D unresolved. V lost 6 bases to trimming and J lost 7 bases, with 12 bases between them. CDR1 is KGHSH, CDR2 LQKENI, per germline. The CDR3 has 12 amino acids. The CDR3 reads CASSPDLGEAFF. The CDR3 nucleotides are TGTGCCAGCTCCCCCGATCTGGGTGAAGCTTTCTTT.

The CDR3 bases are TGTGCCAGCAGCTTAAAGGAAATTAGCTACGAGCAGTACTTC. As protein: CASSLKEISYEQYF. This sequence joins TRBV13 and TRBJ2-7; D call uncertain. The CDR3 length is 14 residues. V lost 2 bases to trimming and J lost 3 bases, with 11 bases between them. The germline V gene has CDR1 PRHDT and CDR2 FYEKMQ (reference sequence).

The chain is built from TRBV6-6 and TRBJ2-3, with unresolved D. The CDR3 is 14 residues long. Trimming took off 6 bases at V and 0 bases at J, with 10 bases between the two ends. The germline V gene encodes CDR1 MNHNY and CDR2 SVGAGI (reference sequence). The CDR3 reads CASSIRGSTDTQYF. DNA of the CDR3: TGTGCCAGCAGCATTCGCGGAAGCACAGATACGCAGTATTTT.

The sample holds a few counts of this clone. DNA of the CDR3: TGTGCCAGTAGTATCGGTCCGAATCCCTCCTACGAGCAGTACTTC. It codes for CASSIGPNPSYEQYF. The rearrangement joins TRBV19 to TRBJ2-7; no reliable D call. This CDR3 has 15 residues. Germline CDR1 LNHDA, CDR2 SQIVND (reference sequence). Deletions cut 3 bases from V and 0 bases from J, with 12 bases between.

The V call is TRBV10-3, the J call TRBJ2-3, with TRBD2 matching over 9 bases. J lost 0 bases, V lost 10 bases, and 11 bases had no gene match. The CDR3 covers 16 residues. The germline V gene encodes CDR1 ENHRY and CDR2 SYGVKD. CDR3 sequence reads: CASGGGAPISTDTQYF. CDR3 DNA: TGTGCCAGCGGGGGGGGTGCCCCTATAAGCACAGATACGCAGTATTTT.

The chain carries TRBV15 and TRBJ1-1, with D uncertain. The germline V gene encodes CDR1 LNHNV and CDR2 YYDKDF (reference sequence). There are 13 residues in the CDR3. The germline V and J ends were trimmed by 6 bases and 2 bases, with 10 bases remaining between them. The CDR3 protein is CATRKRENTEAFF. The CDR3 DNA follows: TGTGCCACCAGAAAGAGGGAAAACACTGAAGCTTTCTTT.

This clone occurred once. This chain links TRBV5-6 with TRBJ2-7; 13 bases align to TRBD2. Germline lookup yields CDR1 SGHDT and CDR2 YYEEEE. V lost 2 bases, J lost 2 bases, and 7 bases stayed unmatched. This CDR3 is 17 amino acids long. This chain's CDR3 is CASSLQVTSGRPYEQYF. The CDR3, as DNA: TGTGCCAGCAGCTTACAGGTGACTAGCGGGAGGCCCTACGAGCAGTACTTC.

This chain uses TRBV7-2 with TRBJ1-1, with 11 bases lining up with TRBD1. Germline V gene sequence: CDR1 SGHTA, CDR2 FQGNSA. Trimming at V came to 6 bases and at J to 5 bases, leaving 17 bases not matched to a gene. CDR3 length equals 18 residues. CDR3 DNA sequence: TGTGCCAGCAGAGCGGCCGGGACAGGGGGGCTTATTGGGACTGAAGCTTTCTTT. Translating gives CASRAAGTGGLIGTEAFF.